The present T cell receptor (beta chain) was sequenced within a study of blood T cell repertoires in COVID-19. Sequencing used immunoSEQ multiplex PCR; TCRdb keeps in-frame clones, though not all of them. This table holds under 250,000 clones, 70% to 80% found once. Germline V gene sequence: CDR1 MNHEY, CDR2 SMNVEV (reference sequence). After removal of 0 bases from V and 4 bases from J, the junction contained 6 bases not matched to a gene. This CDR3 has 16 residues. Sequencing input: peripheral blood. The sequence was collected from a woman between 40 and 55 years old with COVID-19, enrolled during active disease. V gene TRBV27 combines with J gene TRBJ2-1; 7 positions match TRBD2. The CDR3 coding sequence is TGTGCCAGCAGTTTATCAGAACTAGCGCCATACAATGAGCAGTTCTTC. Its protein product is CASSLSELAPYNEQFF.